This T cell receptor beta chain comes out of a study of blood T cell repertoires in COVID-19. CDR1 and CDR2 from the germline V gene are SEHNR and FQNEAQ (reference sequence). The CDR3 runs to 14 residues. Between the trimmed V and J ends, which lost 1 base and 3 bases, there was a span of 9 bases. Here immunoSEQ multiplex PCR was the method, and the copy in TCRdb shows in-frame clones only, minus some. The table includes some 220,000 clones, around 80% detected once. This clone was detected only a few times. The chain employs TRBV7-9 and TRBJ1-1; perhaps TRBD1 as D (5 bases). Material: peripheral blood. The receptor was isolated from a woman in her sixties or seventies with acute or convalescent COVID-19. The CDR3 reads CASSLDTGDTEAFF. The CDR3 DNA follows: TGTGCCAGCAGCTTAGATACGGGGGACACTGAAGCTTTCTTT.